This entry lists 9 T cell receptor beta chains sequenced from one sample in a study of blood T cell repertoires in COVID-19. The data were produced by immunoSEQ multiplex PCR, yet TCRdb's version contains in-frame clones alone and is incomplete. Here the sample spans about 300,000 clones, about 84% being singletons. The source material was peripheral blood. These TCRs come from a woman in her 50s with acute or convalescent COVID-19.

V gene TRBV7-8 combines with J gene TRBJ2-7, with 11 bases lining up with TRBD2. This CDR3 region has 16 residues. Trimming removed 5 bases from V and 3 bases from J; junction bases left unmatched: 9. Germline values: CDR1 SGHVS, CDR2 FQNEAQ. The CDR3 is CASSNRGGTSGYEQYF. The DNA of the CDR3 is TGTGCCAGCAGCAATCGCGGGGGGACTAGCGGCTACGAGCAGTACTTC.

A few counts support this clone. For the CDR3, the DNA is TGTGCCATCCCGGAGCCGACGTCCTACGAGCAGTACTTC. Translation: CAIPEPTSYEQYF. This rearrangement joins TRBV7-9 to TRBJ2-7, with D unclear. This CDR3 contains 13 residues. Between the trimmed V and J ends, which lost 10 bases and 1 base, there was a span of 14 bases. CDR1 and CDR2 (germline): SEHNR, FQNEAQ (reference sequence).

The chain links TRBV9 to TRBJ1-1; D unresolved. The CDR3 length is 15 residues. Trimming cost V 3 bases and J 1 base, with 13 bases left between them. Germline lookup yields CDR1 SGDLS and CDR2 YYNGEE. The CDR3: CASSAREGENTEAFF. Written as DNA, the CDR3 is TGTGCCAGCAGCGCGAGGGAGGGCGAGAACACTGAAGCTTTCTTT.

This chain links TRBV9 with TRBJ1-6; D not certain. Germline V gene data show CDR1 as SGDLS and CDR2 as YYNGEE. V was clipped by 3 bases and J by 10 bases, with 8 bases between them. The CDR3 extends over 12 amino acids. In nucleotides, the CDR3 is TGTGCCAGCAGCGGAGACTACTCACCCCTCCACTTT. It codes for CASSGDYSPLHF.

The genes are TRBV7-9 and TRBJ2-2; 7 bases map to TRBD1. CDR3 length equals 16 residues. Losses at the gene ends were 5 bases for V and 5 bases for J; bases not matched to a gene: 11. CDR1 and CDR2 (germline): SEHNR, FQNEAQ (reference sequence). CDR3: CASSPTLRGPTGELFF. The CDR3 nucleotides are TGTGCCAGCAGCCCCACCCTAAGGGGGCCAACCGGGGAGCTGTTTTTT.

The chain couples TRBV27 to TRBJ1-6; TRBD1 might be the D (5 bases). Germline V gene lookup returns CDR1 MNHEY and CDR2 SMNVEV (reference sequence). CDR3 length: 15 residues. Trimming left V 5 bases short and J 9 bases short, with 17 bases between. The chain's CDR3 is CASSTMNRQLSPLHF. In DNA, the CDR3 is TGTGCCAGCAGTACTATGAACAGGCAGCTTTCACCCCTCCACTTT.

The J gene is TRBJ2-1, the V gene TRBV20-1; the D gene is possibly TRBD2 (5 bases). The length of the CDR3 is 15 residues. The V gene's germline CDR1 is DFQATT and CDR2 SNEGSKA (reference sequence). V lost 3 bases, J lost 6 bases, and 18 bases lay in between. The CDR3 sequence is CSASGSGLNGNEQFF. CDR3 nucleotide sequence: TGCAGTGCTAGTGGGTCGGGATTAAACGGCAATGAGCAGTTCTTC.

V gene TRBV4-1 combines with J gene TRBJ2-1; D gene ambiguous. The CDR3 is made up of 17 amino acids. Germline V gene lookup returns CDR1 MGHRA and CDR2 YSYEKL. Trimming pared 1 base from V and 0 bases from J, leaving 13 bases between. The CDR3 here is CASSQGRWASSYNEQFF. The CDR3 bases are TGCGCCAGCAGCCAAGGCAGGTGGGCGAGCTCCTACAATGAGCAGTTCTTC.

This chain connects TRBV30 to TRBJ1-5; 9 nucleotides line up with TRBD1. Trimming cost V 4 bases and J 4 bases; bases outside gene matches: 8. Germline lookup yields CDR1 GTSNPN and CDR2 SVGIG (reference sequence). CDR3 length: 15 amino acids. The CDR3 nucleotides read TGTGCCTGGACAGGACAGGGGACTGATAATCAGCCCCAGCATTTT. Residues: CAWTGQGTDNQPQHF.